What follows describes a single T cell receptor (beta chain). This clone was recorded a few times. What antigen it recognizes has not been identified. Per-base quality was not reported, and no clone a single base away is much larger than it. The sample originates from a study of T cell responses to AZD1222 COVID-19 vaccine (dated by TCRdb to about 2021). Broadly, across the study: Because spike-specific TCR depth and breadth did not differ between the two schedules, AZD1222 recipients who got a second dose at roughly 4 weeks were pooled with those who got a second dose at roughly 12 weeks. TCR sequencing covered 230 or so trial participants: about 210 given two doses of AZD1222 and 26 given two doses of MenACWY control vaccine. Trial participants were enrolled by age into 18-55, 56-69 and 70-plus year subgroups, with roughly 150, 30 and 60 TCR-sequenced participants respectively. The paper as a whole reports these results and caveats: Because no samples from the day 14 peak response were available, repertoires could be characterized only after the peak T cell response. Participants were mostly white British, with more females than males. The authors suggested clonal diversity may have been underestimated. After two AZD1222 doses, spike-specific TCR breadth and depth were significantly higher than at day 0 and than in MenACWY recipients. Conclusions about previously exposed vaccinees are limited, since just a handful of AZD1222 recipients were seropositive for SARS-CoV-2 at baseline. Reportedly, close to half of the unique spike-specific TCRs recognized epitopes lying outside the regions that are mutated in the B.1.351 and B.1.1.7 variants. Vaccine-associated CD4 TCRs spanned the whole spike protein, with dominant responses in regions 160-218 and 743-854. The 56-69-year group was small, and its depth increase did not reach significance, likely because of low power.

The CDR3 regions of human TCRbeta chains were analyzed by immunosequencing. In the original analysis: TCRs in the repertoires were compared against a reference library of SARS-CoV-2-specific TCRs that had been generated with the MIRA antigen-specificity platform. Breadth was defined as the fraction of unique TCRs that were SARS-CoV-2-associated. Depth was defined as the fraction of total T cells that were SARS-CoV-2-associated. Using the MIRA data, each spike-specific TCR was mapped to the spike region that the TCR reacts to and placed in a CD4 or CD8 class. Log10-transformed breadth and depth values were compared by one-way ANOVA with Sidak's multiple comparisons tests. TCRdb retrieved this table from immuneACCESS and kept in-frame rearrangements only. Not all clones are present; in checked studies, unresolved V genes account for under half, and no reason is known for the remainder. The V and J calls and clone size were taken over from that table, and D and trimming were inferred from the DNA. This sample comprises more than 85,000 clones, around 93% of them detected only once. Less than 8% of the sample rests with the top ten.

The junction carries 7 bases between V and J, which are trimmed by 8 bases and 0 bases respectively. The germline V gene gives CDR1 as SNHLY and CDR2 as FYNNEI. From cysteine to phenylalanine, the CDR3 is 13 amino acids long. Only the CDR3 portion is preserved as DNA: 39 bases, with reading frame beginning at the first base. Reading the label with the study, this specimen's time point is: baseline before first vaccination. Vaccinee samples came from UK trials COV001 and COV002, including a single-blind randomized controlled phase 2/3 trial of AZD1222 (ChAdOx1 nCoV-19) in healthy adults. For TCRbeta chain sequencing, PBMC samples were collected from trial participants at day 0 and at day 28 after the second dose.

Sequencing was performed on peripheral blood, taken on day 0 of AZD1222 vaccination. This chain joins TRBV2 to TRBJ1-4; the D gene assignment is ambiguous. The clonotype originates from an adult in good health. The CDR3 sequence is CASLFATNEKLFF. Here is the DNA: TGTGCCAGCTTGTTTGCAACTAATGAAAAACTGTTTTTT.